A single TCR beta chain is shown here with its context. The data derive from a study of regulatory T cells in long-lasting Graves disease. This sample's time point: newly diagnosed GD, antithyroid drugs for less than 3 months. PBMC RNA served as the TCR library source. Into tubes containing EDTA, 8 to 9 milliliters of peripheral blood were drawn. Researchers made TCR beta libraries by using iRepertoire HTBI primers and running Arm-PCR on CDR3 regions. TCRdb ran MiXCR on the multiplex PCR reads and lists one entry per CDR3 protein. Of a few hundred thousand distinct CDR3 sequences in the sample, roughly 15% were seen once. The same sample was also studied in work on T cells in Graves' hyperthyroidism and ophthalmopathy. This second report adds: Patients aged 18 to 65 with hyperthyroidism were newly diagnosed, with duration under 2 months.

The TCR was taken from a woman in her late teens or twenties with Graves disease. The sequences come from peripheral blood mononuclear cells (PBMCs), collected at new diagnosis, from a patient treated with antithyroid drugs.

CDR3 sequence (DNA): TGCAGCTCCAGGGGCCCCTATGGCTACACCTTC. Its protein product is CSSRGPYGYTF. J is TRBJ1-2 and V is TRBV29-1; TRBD1 is a possible D gene (6 bases). The CDR3 extends over 11 amino acids. V dropped 8 bases and J dropped 4 bases, with 11 bases sitting between them. The germline gives CDR1 SQVTM, CDR2 ANQGSEA.